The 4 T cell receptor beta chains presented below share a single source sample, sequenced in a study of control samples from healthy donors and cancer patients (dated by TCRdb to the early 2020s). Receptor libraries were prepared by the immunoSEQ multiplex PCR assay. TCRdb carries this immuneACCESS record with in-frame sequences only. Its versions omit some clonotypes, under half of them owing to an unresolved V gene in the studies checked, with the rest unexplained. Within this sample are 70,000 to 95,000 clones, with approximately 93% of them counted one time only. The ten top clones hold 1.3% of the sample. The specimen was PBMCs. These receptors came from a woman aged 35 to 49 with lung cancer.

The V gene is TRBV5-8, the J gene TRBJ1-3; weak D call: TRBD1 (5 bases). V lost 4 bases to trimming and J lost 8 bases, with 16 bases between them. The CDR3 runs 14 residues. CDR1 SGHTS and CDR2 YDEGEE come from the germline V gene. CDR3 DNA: TGTGCCAGCAGCCCGACCTCCTGGGGGTACACCATATATTTT. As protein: CASSPTSWGYTIYF.

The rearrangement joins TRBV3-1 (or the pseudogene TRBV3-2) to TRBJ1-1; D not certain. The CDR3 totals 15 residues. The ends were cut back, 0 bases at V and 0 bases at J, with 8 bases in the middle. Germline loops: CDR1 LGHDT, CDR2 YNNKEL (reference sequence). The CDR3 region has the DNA TGTGCCAGCAGCCAAGAATCAGTTATGAACACTGAAGCTTTCTTT. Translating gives CASSQESVMNTEAFF.

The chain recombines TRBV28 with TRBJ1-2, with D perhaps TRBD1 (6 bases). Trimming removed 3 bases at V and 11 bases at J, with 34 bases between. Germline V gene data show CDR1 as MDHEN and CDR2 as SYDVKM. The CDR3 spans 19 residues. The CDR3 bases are TGTGCCAGCAGTTTTGCCCCAGGGGATAGTCTATTTATGTTTGGGGGTTACACCTTC. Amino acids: CASSFAPGDSLFMFGGYTF.

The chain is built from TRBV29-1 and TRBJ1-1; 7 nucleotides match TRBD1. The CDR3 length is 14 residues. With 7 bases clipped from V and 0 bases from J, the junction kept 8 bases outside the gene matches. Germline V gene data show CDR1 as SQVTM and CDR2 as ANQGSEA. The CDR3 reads CSALRGLLNTEAFF. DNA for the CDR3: TGCAGCGCCCTTAGGGGGCTCCTGAACACTGAAGCTTTCTTT. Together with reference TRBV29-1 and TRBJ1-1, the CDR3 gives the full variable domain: SAVISQKPSRDICQRGTSLTIQCQVDSQVTMMFWYRQQPGQSLTLIATANQGSEATYESGFVIDKFPISRPNLTFSTLTVSNMSPEDSSIYLCSALRGLLNTEAFFGQGTRLTVV.